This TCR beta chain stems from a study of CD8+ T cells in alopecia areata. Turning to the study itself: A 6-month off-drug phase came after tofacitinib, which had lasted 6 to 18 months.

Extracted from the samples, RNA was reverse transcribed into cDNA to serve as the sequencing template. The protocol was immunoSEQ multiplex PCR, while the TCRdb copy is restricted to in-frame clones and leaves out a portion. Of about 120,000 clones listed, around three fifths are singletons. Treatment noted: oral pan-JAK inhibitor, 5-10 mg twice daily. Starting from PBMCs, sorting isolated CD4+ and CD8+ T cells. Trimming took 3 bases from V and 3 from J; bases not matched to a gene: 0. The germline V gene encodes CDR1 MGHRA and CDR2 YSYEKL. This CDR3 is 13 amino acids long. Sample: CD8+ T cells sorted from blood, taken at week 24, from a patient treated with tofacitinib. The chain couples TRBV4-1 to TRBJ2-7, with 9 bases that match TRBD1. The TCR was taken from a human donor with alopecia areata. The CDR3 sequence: CASSQTGGYEQYF. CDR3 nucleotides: TGCGCCAGCAGCCAGACAGGGGGCTACGAGCAGTACTTC.